This note documents a single T cell receptor (beta chain) sequence. This sample stems from a study of regulatory T cells in long-lasting Graves disease. The TCR beta library used iRepertoire HTBI primers with Arm-PCR amplification of CDR3. TCRdb itself ran the multiplex PCR reads through MiXCR, one entry per CDR3 protein. The data show some 250,000 distinct CDR3 sequences, 20% to 25% seen once. Germline CDR1 is SGHNT and CDR2 is YYREEE (reference sequence). This CDR3 spans 15 amino acids. V lost 0 bases to trimming and J lost 3 bases; unmatched junction nucleotides: 4. Time point defined: newly diagnosed GD, antithyroid drugs for less than 3 months. With RNA extracted from PBMCs as input, the TCR library was made. The authors drew patients from an endocrinology department in Xi'an, China.

The material was peripheral blood mononuclear cells (PBMCs), obtained at new diagnosis, from a patient treated with antithyroid drugs. This clonotype was obtained from a female donor with Graves disease. This sequence joins TRBV5-4 and TRBJ2-7; TRBD2 matches 9 bases. Here the CDR3 reads CASSLEGTSFYEQYF. DNA for the CDR3: TGTGCCAGCAGCTTGGAGGGGACTAGCTTCTACGAGCAGTACTTC.